The 25 T cell receptor beta chains in this list originate from one sample, sequenced in a study of blood T cell repertoires in COVID-19. Measured with immunoSEQ multiplex PCR; TCRdb has only the in-frame clones, and not every one. The data contain approximately 280,000 clones, around 89% of them singletons. The sample was peripheral blood. The origin of the receptors is a man aged 35 to 55 with acute or convalescent COVID-19.

The rearrangement links TRBV4-1 to TRBJ1-2, with D perhaps matching TRBD1 (6 bases). The CDR3 runs to 14 residues. Germline values: CDR1 MGHRA, CDR2 YSYEKL. V shed 2 bases and J shed 8 bases, with 15 bases lying between them. CDR3 amino acids: CASSQTRQDVGYTF. The CDR3 nucleotides read TGCGCCAGCAGCCAAACCCGACAGGACGTGGGCTACACCTTC.

The CDR3 reads CASSSRTSGGGLYEQYF. The CDR3 DNA follows: TGTGCCAGCAGCTCCCGGACTAGCGGGGGAGGACTCTACGAGCAGTACTTC. The chain joins TRBV7-2 to TRBJ2-7; 13 bases agree with TRBD2. This CDR3 has 17 residues. Per the germline V gene, CDR1 is SGHTA and CDR2 is FQGNSA. J lost 3 bases, V lost 4 bases, and 9 bases had no gene match.

This clone was found once. The CDR3 protein is CASSLGQGPYEQYF. The CDR3 DNA sequence: TGTGCCAGCTCCCTAGGACAGGGCCCCTACGAGCAGTACTTC. The chain joins TRBV18 to TRBJ2-7; 8 bases are shared with TRBD1. The J segment lost 2 bases and the V segment lost 6 bases, leaving 6 bases of the junction unmatched. The length of the CDR3 is 14 residues. Germline assignment: CDR1 KGHSH and CDR2 LQKENI.

This clone was seen just once. The chain combines TRBV6-5 with TRBJ1-3, with TRBD1 as a possible D gene (6 bases). CDR3 length: 14 residues. V lost 8 bases and J lost 3, with 14 bases in between. The germline V gene has CDR1 MNHEY and CDR2 SVGAGI. The CDR3 reads CASSPVDSGNTIYF. Here the CDR3 DNA reads TGTGCCAGCTCTCCGGTGGACAGTGGAAACACCATATATTTT.

The V gene is TRBV2, the J gene TRBJ1-3; 7 bases are shared with TRBD1. Trimming cost V 7 bases and J 3 bases; bases outside gene matches: 9. The CDR3 length is 15 residues. The germline gives CDR1 SNHLY, CDR2 FYNNEI. The CDR3 here is CASTIDRVSGNTIYF. The CDR3 bases are TGTGCCAGCACCATTGACAGGGTCAGTGGAAACACCATATATTTT.

This chain connects TRBV10-2 to TRBJ1-2; D is undetermined. This CDR3 is built from 13 residues. CDR1 is WSHSY and CDR2 is SAAADI in the germline V gene. Trimming stripped 4 bases from V and 4 bases from J, with 10 bases between. DNA of the CDR3: TGCGCCAGCAGTGTAGGAGCGAGCTATGGCTACACCTTC. Residues: CASSVGASYGYTF.

This chain joins TRBV5-1 and TRBJ1-2; D might be TRBD1 (5 bases). From germline, CDR1 is SGHRS and CDR2 YFSETQ. V was cut by 0 bases and J by 5 bases, with 17 bases left in between. The CDR3 contains 16 residues. CDR3 nucleotides: TGCGCCAGCAGCTTGGTCCCGACAGCGTACTATTATGGCTACACCTTC. Its protein is CASSLVPTAYYYGYTF.

This rearrangement joins TRBV19 to TRBJ1-2; possible D gene TRBD1, 5 bases. CDR3 length: 14 amino acids. V was trimmed by 3 bases and J by 2 bases, leaving 10 bases between them. Germline values: CDR1 LNHDA, CDR2 SQIVND (reference sequence). The CDR3 reads CASSMGPPNYGYTF. The CDR3 region has the DNA TGTGCCAGTAGTATGGGGCCTCCAAACTATGGCTACACCTTC.

This chain connects TRBV18 to TRBJ2-7, with TRBD1 as a possible D gene (6 bases). The V end was cut by 3 bases, the J end by 5 bases, with 14 bases between. The CDR3 runs to 14 residues. CDR1 is KGHSH, CDR2 LQKENI, per germline. CDR3 protein: CASSPAPYRDEQYF. The CDR3 DNA reads TGTGCCAGCTCACCGGCCCCTTACAGGGACGAGCAGTACTTC.

The chain employs TRBV4-1 and TRBJ2-3; 10 nucleotides agree with TRBD2. Germline-derived CDR1 and CDR2 are MGHRA and YSYEKL. With 5 bases clipped from V and 4 bases from J, the junction kept 6 bases outside the gene matches. This CDR3 is built from 15 residues. The CDR3 DNA is TGCGCCAGCAGCGGAAGCGGGGGGGCCCCAGATACGCAGTATTTT. This gives the protein CASSGSGGAPDTQYF.

This rearrangement joins TRBV29-1 to TRBJ2-7; TRBD2 agrees at 7 bases. V trimming: 0 bases; J trimming: 5 bases; junction bases outside the gene matches: 1. In germline, CDR1 is SQVTM, CDR2 ANQGSEA. The CDR3 is 12 amino acids. The CDR3: CSVEEGGDEQYF. The CDR3, as DNA: TGCAGCGTTGAAGAGGGGGGGGACGAGCAGTACTTC.

This clone was seen only once. The J gene is TRBJ1-1, the V gene TRBV2; D unresolved. The germline gives CDR1 SNHLY, CDR2 FYNNEI. V was cut by 2 bases and J by 7 bases, with 11 bases left in between. The CDR3 loop spans 13 amino acids. The CDR3 region is CASSEFRSGEAFF. Written as DNA, the CDR3 is TGTGCCAGCAGTGAATTTAGGAGTGGTGAAGCTTTCTTT.

The CDR3 bases are TGTGCCAGCAGCTTAACGAGGGTCCCTCGAGATACGCAGTATTTT. Protein: CASSLTRVPRDTQYF. V and J are TRBV7-2 and TRBJ2-3; perhaps TRBD2 as D (5 bases). The V and J ends lost 2 bases and 5 bases respectively, with 14 bases between them. Germline loops: CDR1 SGHTA, CDR2 FQGNSA. This CDR3 comprises 15 residues.

The J gene is TRBJ1-3, the V gene TRBV5-1; D unresolved. The CDR3 consists of 16 residues. Germline V lookup: CDR1 SGHRS, CDR2 YFSETQ. Trimming cost V 1 base and J 0 bases, with 11 bases left between them. The DNA of the CDR3 is TGCGCCAGCAGCTTGCAGCCAGAGGACTCTGGAAACACCATATATTTT. This gives the protein CASSLQPEDSGNTIYF.

The chain carries TRBV24-1 and TRBJ1-5; 7 bases map to TRBD1. The J segment lost 1 base and the V segment lost 3 bases, leaving 5 bases of the junction unmatched. The V gene's germline CDR1 is KGHDR and CDR2 SFDVKD. This CDR3 has 16 residues. This CDR3 is CATSDPRRGSNQPQHF. CDR3 nucleotides: TGTGCCACCAGTGATCCGCGCAGGGGGAGCAATCAGCCCCAGCATTTT.

This chain uses TRBV11-2 with TRBJ2-7; 7 bases are a match to TRBD1. The CDR3 totals 15 residues. With V trimmed by 0 bases and J by 4 bases, 6 bases remained unmatched. The germline V gene encodes CDR1 SGHAT and CDR2 FQNNGV. DNA for the CDR3: TGTGCCAGCAGCTTAGATCCCGAGGGGGCTTACGAGCAGTACTTC. It translates to CASSLDPEGAYEQYF.

This sequence joins TRBV19 and TRBJ1-1, with a possible D match to TRBD1 (5 bases). Germline CDR1 and CDR2: LNHDA and SQIVND (reference sequence). The CDR3 is made up of 12 amino acids. With 6 bases removed from V and 2 bases from J, the gap between germline ends came to 7 bases. The CDR3 region has the DNA TGTGCCAGTAGGGGGCAAAACACTGAAGCTTTCTTT. Amino acids: CASRGQNTEAFF.

The DNA of the CDR3 is TGTGCCGTAAGTTCCAGGACAGGGTATAACGAGCAGTACTTC. It encodes CAVSSRTGYNEQYF. The chain recombines TRBV30 with TRBJ2-7; 8 bases align to TRBD1. The ends lost 8 bases at V and 5 bases at J; junction bases unmatched: 14. The CDR3 spans 14 residues. Germline V gene lookup returns CDR1 GTSNPN and CDR2 SVGIG (reference sequence).

In its sample, this clone was seen once. The CDR3 reads CASSIEEAGANVLTF. CDR3 coding DNA: TGTGCCAGTAGTATTGAGGAGGCAGGGGCCAACGTCCTGACTTTC. V gene TRBV19 combines with J gene TRBJ2-6, with D perhaps TRBD2 (5 bases). Germline loops: CDR1 LNHDA, CDR2 SQIVND (reference sequence). The CDR3 runs to 15 residues. V was shortened by 3 bases and J by 4 bases, with 10 bases between the two germline ends.

This rearrangement joins TRBV12-3 or TRBV12-4 to TRBJ2-1, with D unclear. The CDR3 sequence is 11 residues long. Trimming left V 6 bases short and J 9 bases short, with 9 bases between. CDR3 sequence (DNA): TGTGCCAGCAGCAGGTCCAGTGAGCAGTTCTTC. Translating gives CASSRSSEQFF.

This chain uses TRBV6-5 with TRBJ2-5; a weak D match, TRBD2 (6 bases). Germline loops: CDR1 MNHEY, CDR2 SVGAGI. The V and J ends lost 5 bases and 4 bases respectively, with 14 bases between them. CDR3 length: 14 residues. The DNA for the CDR3 is TGTGCCAGCAGTCCGCGTTGGGGAGGAGAGACCCAGTACTTC. It is translated as CASSPRWGGETQYF.

J is TRBJ1-6 and V is TRBV27; 7 bases line up with TRBD1. Trimming removed 5 bases from V and 12 bases from J; junction bases left unmatched: 10. Germline assignment: CDR1 MNHEY and CDR2 SMNVEV (reference sequence). This CDR3 has 14 amino acids. CDR3 sequence reads: CASSLSDRVGPLHF. Written as DNA, the CDR3 is TGTGCCAGCAGTCTCTCTGACAGGGTTGGACCCCTCCACTTT.

The chain combines TRBV9 with TRBJ2-1; D may be TRBD2 (5 bases). This CDR3 region has 16 residues. Germline V gene sequence: CDR1 SGDLS, CDR2 YYNGEE. The V end was cut by 0 bases, the J end by 5 bases, with 15 bases between. The CDR3 loop reads CASSVGLTTLNNEQFF. The CDR3, as DNA: TGTGCCAGCAGCGTAGGTCTGACTACTCTAAACAATGAGCAGTTCTTC.

Here the CDR3 reads CASRTGSGYTF. The CDR3 bases are TGTGCCAGCAGGACAGGTTCTGGCTACACCTTC. The genes are TRBV6-5 and TRBJ1-2; a possible D gene is TRBD1 (6 bases). V lost 6 bases and J 7 bases, leaving 9 bases between the germline ends. The germline CDR1 and CDR2 sequences are MNHEY and SVGAGI. The CDR3 is made up of 11 amino acids.

The V call is TRBV19, the J call TRBJ1-3; D gene unclear. Looked up from germline, CDR1 is LNHDA and CDR2 is SQIVND (reference sequence). This CDR3 is 14 amino acids long. Between the trimmed V and J ends, which lost 5 bases and 2 bases, there was a span of 10 bases. This chain's CDR3 is CASSPTVAGNTIYF. Here the CDR3 DNA reads TGTGCCAGTAGTCCAACAGTGGCTGGAAACACCATATATTTT.